The present T cell receptor (beta chain) was sequenced within a study of T cell responses to AZD1222 COVID-19 vaccine. Between the trimmed V and J ends, which lost 4 bases and 5 bases, there was a span of 14 bases. This CDR3 comprises 15 residues. Germline V gives CDR1 MDHEN, CDR2 SYDVKM. TCRdb keeps only in-frame clones here, not all; method: immunoSEQ multiplex PCR. Of about 180,000 clones listed, around 90% are singletons. This chain links TRBV28 with TRBJ1-4; D gene unclear. The sample consisted of peripheral blood, taken on day 0 of AZD1222 vaccination. The clonotype comes from an adult in good health. The CDR3 DNA reads TGTGCCAGCAGTTCCCCGTGGGTGGGGAATGAAAAACTGTTTTTT. Protein product: CASSSPWVGNEKLFF.